A selection of T cell receptor beta chains follows, all from one sample in a study of OX40 agonist ivuxolimab in advanced cancers. Some clones are missing from TCRdb's copy, which holds only in-frame ones; the method was immunoSEQ multiplex PCR. The repertoire consists of tens of thousands of clones, with 85% to 90% occurring once and the leading ten covering 20% to 25%. The sample in question was CD4+ or CD8+ T cells sorted from blood, obtained in a trial of the OX40 agonist ivuxolimab. All receptors come from an adult with an advanced solid tumor such as melanoma, head and neck, liver or kidney cancer. The CDR3 runs from the conserved cysteine through the conserved F or W. A D gene is named only where the DNA matches it firmly. The listing skips clone size in some rows; elsewhere it reads once, few, many or a size class.

>TRBJ1-1|TRBV5-1|.|.
CASSLDRNTEAFF
TGCGCCAGCAGCTTGGACCGAAACACTGAAGCTTTCTTT
>TRBJ2-7|TRBV19|TRBD1|medium-sized
CASSLTGDLYEQYF
TGTGCCAGTAGTCTAACAGGGGATCTCTACGAGCAGTACTTC
>TRBJ2-7|TRBV19|.|.
CASSIGSGDYEQYF
TGTGCCAGTAGTATAGGTTCTGGCGACTACGAGCAGTACTTC
>TRBJ1-1|TRBV29-1|.|medium-sized
CSGEYTEAFF
TGCAGCGGTGAATACACTGAAGCTTTCTTT
>TRBJ1-2|TRBV7-2|TRBD1|.
CASSTRDSPFDGYTF
TGTGCCAGCAGCACCCGGGACAGTCCTTTTGATGGCTACACCTTC
>TRBJ2-3|TRBV25-1|TRBD2|.
CASSESLAGRPTDTQYF
TGTGCCAGCAGTGAATCCCTAGCGGGGAGGCCCACAGATACGCAGTATTTT
>TRBJ2-5|TRBV27|TRBD2|.
CASSLWTSGQETQYF
TGTGCCAGCAGTTTATGGACTAGCGGCCAAGAGACCCAGTACTTC
>TRBJ1-1|TRBV28|.|.
CASSLSVATEAFF
TGTGCCAGCAGTTTATCCGTGGCGACCGAAGCTTTCTTT
>TRBJ2-4|TRBV28|TRBD1|.
CASSLGHSGQQNIQYF
TGTGCCAGCAGTTTAGGACATTCGGGACAGCAAAACATTCAGTACTTC
>TRBJ1-1|TRBV6-1|.|.
CASTLLVTEAFF
TGTGCCAGCACCCTTCTCGTCACTGAAGCTTTCTTT
>TRBJ2-1|TRBV5-1|TRBD1|.
CASSHPGGQGLSIGYEQFF
TGCGCCAGCAGCCATCCCGGGGGACAGGGTTTGTCTATAGGTTATGAGCAGTTCTTC
>TRBJ1-5|TRBV5-5|TRBD1|few
CASSLVGQGAGSNQPQHF
TGTGCCAGCAGCTTGGTGGGACAGGGGGCCGGCAGCAATCAGCCCCAGCATTTT
>TRBJ1-5|TRBV7-9|.|.
CASTSQGGGQPQHF
TGTGCCAGCACCTCCCAGGGAGGAGGTCAGCCCCAGCATTTT
>TRBJ2-7|TRBV7-8|.|.
CASSLPVGTLAYEQYF
TGTGCCAGCAGCTTACCTGTAGGGACTTTAGCCTACGAGCAGTACTTC
>TRBJ2-7|TRBV6-6|TRBD2|once
CASDGVAGPSYEQYF
TGTGCCAGCGACGGGGTAGCGGGGCCCTCCTACGAGCAGTACTTC
>TRBJ2-7|TRBV7-9|TRBD2|.
CASSPGLAGIFYEQYF
TGTGCCAGCAGCCCGGGACTAGCGGGGATATTCTACGAGCAGTACTTC
>TRBJ1-1|TRBV9|TRBD1|.
CASSAMKGAGTEAFF
TGTGCCAGCAGCGCGATGAAGGGGGCGGGGACTGAAGCTTTCTTT
>TRBJ1-1|TRBV27|.|.
CASSLLRDTLNTEAFF
TGTGCCAGCAGTTTGCTCCGGGACACTCTGAACACTGAAGCTTTCTTT
>TRBJ2-7|TRBV28|TRBD1|medium-sized
CASSSWTGAYEQYF
TGTGCCAGCAGTTCTTGGACAGGGGCCTACGAGCAGTACTTC
>TRBJ2-2|TRBV9|.|.
CASSVEGGIGELFF
TGTGCCAGCAGCGTAGAGGGAGGAATCGGGGAGCTGTTTTTT
>TRBJ2-2|TRBV7-8|.|.
CASSNLGAGELFF
TGTGCCAGCAGCAACCTAGGTGCCGGGGAGCTGTTTTTT
>TRBJ2-7|TRBV27|TRBD2|.
CASSTIGTSHHSYEQYF
TGTGCCAGCAGCACTATCGGGACTAGCCATCATTCCTACGAGCAGTACTTC
>TRBJ1-1|TRBV6-1|.|.
CASSFRGLEAFF
TGTGCCAGCAGCTTCAGAGGCTTAGAAGCTTTCTTT
>TRBJ2-1|TRBV29-1|TRBD2|.
CSVEGSASGSLYNEQFF
TGCAGCGTTGAAGGATCGGCTAGCGGGAGCCTCTACAATGAGCAGTTCTTC
>TRBJ2-1|TRBV5-6|.|once
CASSPSRGEQFF
TGTGCCAGCAGCCCGAGCCGGGGGGAGCAGTTCTTC
>TRBJ2-7|TRBV18|.|.
CASSPFPGGSYEQYF
TGTGCCAGCTCACCATTCCCGGGTGGGTCGTACGAGCAGTACTTC
>TRBJ1-2|TRBV9|.|.
CASSQEQLRYGYTF
TGTGCCAGCAGCCAAGAACAGCTTCGCTATGGCTACACCTTC
>TRBJ2-7|TRBV4-1|TRBD1|.
CASSQDRGQGVTYEQYF
TGCGCCAGCAGCCAAGATCGGGGACAGGGGGTAACCTACGAGCAGTACTTC
>TRBJ1-1|TRBV6-5|.|.
CASSYSPAFF
TGTGCCAGCAGTTACTCGCCCGCTTTCTTT
>TRBJ2-7|TRBV9|.|.
CASSVGQSYEQYF
TGTGCCAGCAGCGTAGGACAGTCCTACGAGCAGTACTTC
>TRBJ1-5|TRBV2|TRBD1|once
CASSRTGGDNQPQHF
TGTGCCAGCAGCCGGACAGGGGGCGACAATCAGCCCCAGCATTTT
>TRBJ1-3|TRBV9|.|.
CASSPFPGATGNTIYF
TGTGCCAGCAGCCCCTTCCCCGGGGCCACTGGAAACACCATATATTTT
>TRBJ2-7|TRBV10-3|TRBD1|.
CALRDSSSSYEQYF
TGTGCCTTACGGGACAGCTCAAGCTCCTACGAGCAGTACTTC
>TRBJ2-7|TRBV4-1|.|.
CASSPTPGAPYEQYF
TGCGCCAGCAGCCCCACCCCCGGGGCCCCCTACGAGCAGTACTTC
>TRBJ1-5|TRBV18|.|.
CASSPQSNQPQHF
TGTGCCAGCTCACCACAGAGCAATCAGCCCCAGCATTTT
>TRBJ2-1|TRBV7-9|.|.
CASSLVQGYNEQFF
TGTGCCAGCAGCTTAGTACAGGGTTACAATGAGCAGTTCTTC
>TRBJ2-3|TRBV6-5|.|.
CASSRTSTDTQYF
TGTGCCAGCAGTCGGACCAGCACAGATACGCAGTATTTT
>TRBJ2-3|TRBV7-6|.|once
CASEGSTDTQYF
TGTGCGAGTGAGGGTAGCACAGATACGCAGTATTTT
>TRBJ1-4|TRBV7-8|TRBD1|.
CASSPGTGGATNEKLFF
TGTGCCAGCAGCCCCGGGACAGGGGGTGCAACTAATGAAAAACTGTTTTTT
>TRBJ1-3|TRBV14|.|.
CASSQFDTLRPGNTIYF
TGTGCCAGCAGCCAGTTTGACACCCTACGGCCTGGAAACACCATATATTTT
>TRBJ2-3|TRBV7-6|.|.
CASSPGRRDSTDTQYF
TGTGCCAGCAGCCCAGGAAGGCGGGATAGCACAGATACGCAGTATTTT
>TRBJ2-7|TRBV1|.|few
CTSSQLTSGRSNEQYF
TGCACCAGCAGCCAGTTGACTAGCGGGAGGTCGAACGAGCAGTACTTC
>TRBJ1-5|TRBV11-1|TRBD1|.
CASSLGTGSNQPQHF
TGTGCCAGCAGCTTAGGGACAGGGAGTAATCAGCCCCAGCATTTT
>TRBJ2-7|TRBV19|.|.
CASSWTAPDEQYF
TGTGCCAGTAGTTGGACAGCCCCAGACGAGCAGTACTTC
>TRBJ1-4|TRBV7-9|.|.
CASSLAGTNEKLFF
TGTGCCAGCAGCTTAGCGGGGACTAATGAAAAACTGTTTTTT
>TRBJ1-5|TRBV7-9|.|.
CASSLSQDNQPQHF
TGTGCCAGCAGCTTATCCCAGGACAACCAGCCCCAGCATTTT
>TRBJ2-7|TRBV27|.|once
CASSKPYPYEQYF
TGTGCCAGCAGTAAACCTTACCCTTACGAGCAGTACTTC
>TRBJ2-5|TRBV27|TRBD2|.
CASSSLAGGVETQYF
TGTGCCAGCAGTTCGTTAGCGGGGGGAGTGGAGACCCAGTACTTC
>TRBJ2-1|TRBV19|.|.
CATLGPPAGLLNEQFF
TGTGCCACTCTCGGGCCTCCGGCGGGCCTTCTCAATGAGCAGTTCTTC
>TRBJ1-2|TRBV10-2|.|.
CASSDGGVFYGYTF
TGCGCCAGTAGTGACGGGGGAGTCTTCTATGGCTACACCTTC
>TRBJ2-1|TRBV6-5|TRBD2|.
CASHRTSGTYNEQFF
TGTGCCAGCCACCGTACTAGCGGGACCTACAATGAGCAGTTCTTC
>TRBJ2-6|TRBV11-1|TRBD1|.
CASSLRTGGNGANVLTF
TGTGCCAGCAGCTTAAGGACAGGGGGGAATGGGGCCAACGTCCTGACTTTC
>TRBJ2-5|TRBV27|.|.
CASSRYPGTTETQYF
TGTGCCAGCAGTAGATACCCAGGAACTACAGAGACCCAGTACTTC
>TRBJ2-7|TRBV27|TRBD2|.
CARGSGTYEQYF
TGTGCCAGGGGGAGCGGGACCTACGAGCAGTACTTC